These 19 T cell receptor beta chains share one sample of origin, sequenced in a study of blood T cells in healthy people across ages. The second PCR ran about 6 to 11 cycles with a sample-barcoded 5' primer and J-beta primers. In TCRdb, the 5' RACE reads were re-called with MiXCR into one record per CDR3 protein. The table records 1.5 million to 2 million distinct CDR3 sequences, 28% of them present only once. Sequenced: blood. The receptors shown here come from a woman in her 30s in good health.

This clonotype was detected many times. The gene calls are TRBV7-3 and TRBJ2-3, with D perhaps matching TRBD1 (6 bases). The CDR3 covers 14 residues. The V end lost 5 bases, the J end lost 0 bases, and 9 bases lay between the germline ends. Looked up from germline, CDR1 is SGHTA and CDR2 is FQGTGA. In DNA, the CDR3 is TGTGCCAGCAGCACGGGACACAGCACAGATACGCAGTATTTT. This codes for CASSTGHSTDTQYF. The variable domain in full, completed from reference TRBV7-3 and TRBJ2-3, reads GAGVSQTPSNKVTEKGKYVELRCDPISGHTALYWYRQSLGQGPEFLIYFQGTGAADDSGLPNDRFFAVRPEGSVSTLKIQRTERGDSAVYLCASSTGHSTDTQYFGPGTRLTVL.

This clonotype was seen only a few times. V and J are TRBV5-1 and TRBJ1-1; D gene uncertain. CDR1 is SGHRS and CDR2 is YFSETQ in the germline V gene. V was trimmed by 5 bases and J by 5 bases, leaving 16 bases between them. This CDR3 has 14 residues. The CDR3 loop is CASRAEEVRTEAFF. CDR3 nucleotide sequence: TGCGCCAGCAGGGCAGAGGAAGTTCGGACTGAAGCTTTCTTT.

The rearrangement uses TRBV30 and TRBJ2-3; 9 bases map to TRBD2. CDR1 GTSNPN and CDR2 SVGIG come from the germline V gene (reference sequence). The CDR3 is 15 amino acids. The CDR3 DNA reads TGTGCACTCGGACTAGCGAAAGGACGGGCAGATACGCAGTATTTT. This sequence encodes CALGLAKGRADTQYF.

V usage is TRBV2 and J usage is TRBJ1-5, with 11 positions matching TRBD1. Germline lookup yields CDR1 SNHLY and CDR2 FYNNEI. The CDR3 has 14 amino acids. With V trimmed by 10 bases and J by 3 bases, 5 bases remained unmatched. The CDR3 loop is CATQDRGLNQPQHF. The CDR3 DNA follows: TGTGCCACTCAGGACAGGGGGCTCAATCAGCCCCAGCATTTT.

As concerns this clonotype: Germline is not matched at one junction end, which may reflect a read error. The V call is TRBV20-1, the J call TRBJ1-1; D may be TRBD1 (5 bases). Germline V gene lookup returns CDR1 DFQATT and CDR2 SNEGSKA (reference sequence). The CDR3 runs 13 residues. CDR3 residues: CGARDAIGAEAFF. In DNA, the CDR3 is TGCGGTGCTAGAGACGCTATAGGGGCTGAAGCTTTCTTT.

The CDR3: CASSLGTGGGYGYTF. Written as DNA, the CDR3 is TGCGCCAGCAGCTTGGGGACAGGCGGAGGCTATGGCTACACCTTC. The V call is TRBV5-1, the J call TRBJ1-2; 7 bases fit TRBD1. CDR1 is SGHRS and CDR2 is YFSETQ in the germline V gene. Trimming took 0 bases from V and 4 from J; bases not matched to a gene: 6. CDR3 length: 15 amino acids. Based on the CDR3 plus reference TRBV5-1 and TRBJ1-2, the full variable domain is KAGVTQTPRYLIKTRGQQVTLSCSPISGHRSVSWYQQTPGQGLQFLFEYFSETQRNKGNFPGRFSGRQFSNSRSEMNVSTLELGDSALYLCASSLGTGGGYGYTFGSGTRLTVV.

This clonotype was picked up many times. The chain uses TRBV27 and TRBJ2-7, with D uncertain. V was shortened by 6 bases and J by 2 bases, with 11 bases between the two germline ends. The CDR3 consists of 13 residues. Germline values: CDR1 MNHEY, CDR2 SMNVEV (reference sequence). The CDR3 coding sequence is TGTGCCAGCAGCCGACCTAATACCTACGAGCAGTACTTC. Translation gives CASSRPNTYEQYF.

V gene TRBV6-5 combines with J gene TRBJ2-3; D is possibly TRBD1 (7 bases). The germline V and J ends were trimmed by 4 bases and 4 bases, with 18 bases remaining between them. There are 16 residues in the CDR3. Germline loops: CDR1 MNHEY, CDR2 SVGAGI. The CDR3 nucleotides are TGTGCCAGCAGTTTGAAAAACAGGGGACTCGCAGATACGCAGTATTTT. It codes for CASSLKNRGLADTQYF.

J is TRBJ1-1 and V is TRBV5-1, with D possibly TRBD1 on 5 matching bases. Looked up from germline, CDR1 is SGHRS and CDR2 is YFSETQ. CDR3 length: 13 amino acids. V dropped 0 bases and J dropped 7 bases, with 10 bases sitting between them. CDR3: CASSLGMGGEAFF. The CDR3 nucleotides are TGCGCCAGCAGCTTGGGGATGGGGGGTGAAGCTTTCTTT.

The chain is built from TRBV11-2 and TRBJ2-2; D is perhaps TRBD1 (5 bases). The CDR3 has 15 amino acids. Looked up from germline, CDR1 is SGHAT and CDR2 is FQNNGV. Trimming removed 5 bases from V and 3 bases from J, with 13 bases in between. Here the CDR3 reads CASSPRQGDTGELFF. CDR3 coding DNA: TGTGCCAGCAGCCCCCGGCAGGGTGACACCGGGGAGCTGTTTTTT.

The V and J genes are TRBV10-3 and TRBJ2-3; D unresolved. CDR1 and CDR2 from the germline V gene are ENHRY and SYGVKD. This CDR3 comprises 14 residues. With 6 bases removed from V and 1 base from J, the gap between germline ends came to 11 bases. This CDR3 is CAIRVSDGTDTQYF. The CDR3 DNA reads as TGTGCCATCAGGGTATCTGACGGCACAGATACGCAGTATTTT.

The table lists this clonotype with many counts. This chain joins TRBV24-1 and TRBJ1-2; D is unclear. CDR1 and CDR2 from the germline V gene are KGHDR and SFDVKD. V was shortened by 3 bases and J by 3 bases, with 4 bases between the two germline ends. The CDR3 totals 12 residues. CDR3 in amino acids: CATSDPYYGYTF. The CDR3 DNA sequence: TGTGCCACCAGTGATCCTTACTATGGCTACACCTTC.

This clonotype was observed a handful of times. This chain joins TRBV6-6 and TRBJ1-5; D gene uncertain. Trimming removed 4 bases from V and 7 bases from J, with 17 bases in between. Germline assignment: CDR1 MNHNY and CDR2 SVGAGI (reference sequence). The CDR3 contains 15 residues. The CDR3 DNA reads TGTGCCAGCAGTTTACCCCCAGGTGCTACGCAGCCCCAGCATTTT. The encoded protein is CASSLPPGATQPQHF.

This clonotype was observed at least ten times. The chain carries TRBV20-1 and TRBJ2-5; possibly TRBD2 for D (6 bases). V lost 5 bases and J lost 2, with 18 bases in between. The CDR3 consists of 15 residues. Germline assignment: CDR1 DFQATT and CDR2 SNEGSKA (reference sequence). DNA of the CDR3: TGCAGTGCTGGCTCCTGGCGGGGCCAACAAGAGACCCAGTACTTC. This codes for CSAGSWRGQQETQYF.

The sample holds one count of this clonotype. This rearrangement joins TRBV21-1 to TRBJ2-4; TRBD2 reflects the table's D call only, with no check against the DNA. Gene TRBJ2-5 matches the end of the DNA better, so the J call may be wrong. TRBV21-1 is given as a pseudogene. The CDR3 length is 16 residues. CDR3 DNA: TGTGCCAGCAGCAAAGGGACGGGGAGGACGGCAGAGACCCAGTACTTC. The encoded protein is CASSKGTGRTAETQYF.

This clonotype came up many times. This chain uses TRBV5-1 with TRBJ2-7; TRBD1 might be the D (5 bases). This CDR3 has 16 residues. Trimming pared 3 bases from V and 7 bases from J, leaving 23 bases between. CDR1 is SGHRS and CDR2 is YFSETQ in the germline V gene. In DNA, the CDR3 is TGCGCCAGCAGCTCCAACCAGGGCAGCCCTTCGAGGGAGCAGTACTTC. This codes for CASSSNQGSPSREQYF.

The chain joins TRBV12-3 or TRBV12-4 to TRBJ1-5, with D unresolved. The V and J ends lost 5 bases and 0 bases respectively, with 8 bases between them. The length of the CDR3 is 14 residues. The CDR3 is CASSPTYSNQPQHF. Written as DNA, the CDR3 is TGTGCCAGCAGTCCGACTTATAGCAATCAGCCCCAGCATTTT.

This chain uses TRBV12-3 or TRBV12-4 with TRBJ2-3, with D uncertain. This CDR3 has 15 amino acids. Trimming pared 3 bases from V and 2 bases from J, leaving 12 bases between. CDR3 amino acids: CASSLGNTYTDTQYF. The CDR3 nucleotides read TGTGCCAGCAGTTTGGGTAACACCTACACAGATACGCAGTATTTT.

Regarding this clonotype: The junction departs from germline at one end; a sequencing error may be responsible. This rearrangement joins TRBV6-4 to TRBJ1-1; D might be TRBD1 (5 bases). This CDR3 has 15 residues. Germline values: CDR1 MRHNA, CDR2 SNTAGT. The CDR3 spells CAISESGGRDTEAFF. The CDR3 coding sequence is TGTGCCATCAGTGAGTCCGGGGGTAGGGACACTGAAGCTTTCTTT.